What follows describes a single T cell receptor (beta chain). How the authors handled the data: Estimates of nucleated cell counts were drawn from the amplification of reference gene primers. The repertoire was sequenced with immunoSEQ multiplex PCR; TCRdb's copy has only in-frame clones and lacks some. V and J calls and clone size are copied from that table; D and trimming were computed from the DNA. The sample holds under 250,000 clones, roughly 80% seen once. The data belong to a study of blood T cell repertoires in COVID-19. Study-wide background: Sites across the United States, Italy and Spain contributed samples from acute and convalescent COVID-19. T cells, B-cell-depleted T cells, or PBMCs provided the cDNA or gDNA that served as material.

The CDR3 spans 14 residues. Germline lookup yields CDR1 KGHDR and CDR2 SFDVKD. Trimming took 3 bases from V and 6 from J; bases not matched to a gene: 4. The sequenced sample was peripheral blood. The clonotype originates from a woman in her 70s with acute or convalescent COVID-19. The V and J genes are TRBV24-1 and TRBJ2-7; 10 nucleotides line up with TRBD1. The CDR3 loop reads CATSDHGDRGEQYF. CDR3 in DNA: TGTGCCACCAGTGATCACGGGGACAGGGGCGAGCAGTACTTC.